The sequence of this T cell receptor (beta chain) was determined in a study of cytomegalovirus exposure and HLA in healthy donors. General study findings and limits: Reports described diagnosis of cytomegalovirus status by the classifier as highly specific and sensitive. The study listed some 160 cytomegalovirus-associated TCR beta chains. It was found in a later analysis that first-cohort TCR clusters tended to co-occur in the roughly 120 validation repertoires.

Libraries were prepared by immunoSEQ multiplex PCR; TCRdb keeps only in-frame clonotypes and omits some of them. The table shows about 280,000 clones, with around 86% occurring only once. This clone has only one observation. Antigen: not known. The CDR3 is 17 residues long. The germline gives CDR1 MGHDK, CDR2 SYGVNS. The germline V and J ends were trimmed by 1 base and 0 bases, with 15 bases remaining between them. J is TRBJ1-1 and V is TRBV25-1, with D perhaps TRBD1 (5 bases). The TCR sequence derives from a woman aged 18-29 years in good health and CMV-seronegative. The sequencing input was PBMCs. CDR3 protein: CASSEWRSAGLNTEAFF. As DNA, the CDR3 is TGTGCCAGCAGTGAATGGCGGTCGGCAGGGCTGAACACTGAAGCTTTCTTT. The whole variable domain, filled in from reference TRBV25-1 and TRBJ1-1, reads EADIYQTPRYLVIGTGKKITLECSQTMGHDKMYWYQQDPGMELHLIHYSYGVNSTEKGDLSSESTVSRIRTEHFPLTLESARPSHTSQYLCASSEWRSAGLNTEAFFGQGTRLTVV.